Below are 17 T cell receptor beta chains sequenced from a single sample in a study of blood T cells in healthy people across ages. Alongside a J-beta primer mix, a sample-barcoded 5' primer served in a second PCR lasting about 7 to 12 cycles. MiXCR was run by TCRdb on the 5' RACE reads, yielding one entry per CDR3 protein. The table lists approximately 800,000 distinct CDR3 sequences, around 45% of them singletons. The specimen was blood. The receptors come from an elderly man in good health.

This sequence joins TRBV20-1 and TRBJ2-7; perhaps TRBD2 as D (6 bases). Trimming took 6 bases from V and 7 from J, leaving 19 bases between them. This CDR3 has 13 residues. Germline V gives CDR1 DFQATT, CDR2 SNEGSKA (reference sequence). The CDR3 spells CSAITGGSREQYF. The CDR3 nucleotides read TGCAGTGCAATCACTGGGGGGAGTAGGGAGCAGTACTTC.

The V gene is TRBV27, the J gene TRBJ1-1, with D unresolved. Germline CDR1 and CDR2: MNHEY and SMNVEV (reference sequence). The CDR3 extends over 14 amino acids. V was cut by 3 bases and J by 3 bases, with 11 bases left in between. The CDR3 here is CASSLDGQYTEAFF. The CDR3 DNA reads as TGTGCCAGCAGTTTGGACGGCCAATACACTGAAGCTTTCTTT.

The V call is TRBV20-1, the J call TRBJ1-2, with D possibly matching TRBD1 (5 bases). V gave up 3 bases and J gave up 7 bases, with 12 bases separating them. CDR1 is DFQATT and CDR2 is SNEGSKA in the germline V gene (reference sequence). This CDR3 has 12 residues. The CDR3 protein is CSASPPGGGYTF. The CDR3 coding sequence is TGCAGTGCTAGTCCCCCTGGGGGTGGCTACACCTTC.

This chain links TRBV11-2 with TRBJ2-4, with 8 bases aligning to TRBD1. J was trimmed by 2 bases and V by 5 bases; bases with no gene match: 20. CDR1 and CDR2 (germline): SGHAT, FQNNGV. The CDR3 contains 20 residues. CDR3 bases: TGTGCCAGCAGCCTACTGGTCCCAGGGGGCTCGGCAAATCCCAAAAACATTCAGTACTTC. Its protein product is CASSLLVPGGSANPKNIQYF.

The chain links TRBV5-1 to TRBJ2-7; either TRBD1 or TRBD2 may supply D (5 bases each). This CDR3 has 14 residues. V was clipped by 2 bases and J by 2 bases, with 11 bases between them. The V gene's germline CDR1 is SGHRS and CDR2 YFSETQ. This chain's CDR3 is CASSFGDAPYEQYF. The CDR3 DNA follows: TGCGCCAGCAGCTTCGGGGACGCCCCCTACGAGCAGTACTTC.

This clonotype was seen a handful of times. The rearrangement uses TRBV3-1 and TRBJ2-7; no reliable D call. Trimming shortened V by 2 bases and J by 5 bases, and 10 bases separated the two germline ends. The germline CDR1 and CDR2 sequences are LGHDT and YNNKEL (reference sequence). This CDR3 has 13 residues. Here the CDR3 DNA reads TGTGCCAGCAGCCAATCCCGCGCTCACGAGCAGTACTTC. Its protein product is CASSQSRAHEQYF.

This clonotype was seen only a few times. This rearrangement joins TRBV7-9 to TRBJ2-1; D is tentatively TRBD1 or TRBD2 (5 bases each). With 0 bases removed from V and 6 bases from J, the gap between germline ends came to 15 bases. CDR1 and CDR2 (germline): SEHNR, FQNEAQ (reference sequence). CDR3 length: 16 amino acids. CDR3 protein: CASSLAWQGVPNEQFF. CDR3 nucleotide sequence: TGTGCCAGCAGCTTAGCATGGCAGGGAGTGCCCAATGAGCAGTTCTTC.

This sequence joins TRBV28 and TRBJ2-5, with 7 positions matching TRBD2. V was clipped by 6 bases and J by 5 bases; unmatched bases: 15. Per germline, CDR1 MDHEN and CDR2 SYDVKM. CDR3 length equals 16 residues. The CDR3 sequence: CASSPGGDALAETQYF. CDR3 nucleotides: TGTGCCAGCAGCCCTGGGGGGGACGCACTAGCGGAGACCCAGTACTTC. The whole variable domain, remainder taken from reference TRBV28 and TRBJ2-5, is DVKVTQSSRYLVKRTGEKVFLECVQDMDHENMFWYRQDPGLGLRLIYFSYDVKMKEKGDIPEGYSVSREKKERFSLILESASTNQTSMYLCASSPGGDALAETQYFGPGTRLLVL.

The chain uses TRBV6-4 and TRBJ2-1; TRBD2 is a possible D gene (5 bases). CDR1 is MRHNA and CDR2 is SNTAGT in the germline V gene. The CDR3 is 17 amino acids. V lost 2 bases and J 6 bases, leaving 20 bases between the germline ends. In DNA form, the CDR3 reads TGTGCCAGCAGTGACCCCGCCCCGGGGAACGAGGGCAATGAGCAGTTCTTC. It yields the protein CASSDPAPGNEGNEQFF.

V and J are TRBV6-6 and TRBJ2-3; 15 bases are a match to TRBD2. V was clipped by 4 bases and J by 6 bases; unmatched bases: 5. Germline loops: CDR1 MNHNY, CDR2 SVGAGI (reference sequence). There are 16 residues in the CDR3. For the CDR3, the DNA is TGTGCCAGCAGTTCCGGACTAGCGGGAGGGGATGATACGCAGTATTTT. Its translation: CASSSGLAGGDDTQYF.

This sequence joins TRBV13 and TRBJ2-1, with D possibly TRBD2 on 5 matching bases. The V end was cut by 1 base, the J end by 5 bases, with 9 bases between. The CDR3 contains 14 residues. The germline V gene has CDR1 PRHDT and CDR2 FYEKMQ (reference sequence). The CDR3 DNA follows: TGTGCCAGCAGCTTAGTTACCGGGGACAATGAGCAGTTCTTC. This sequence encodes CASSLVTGDNEQFF.

The V and J genes are TRBV9 and TRBJ2-6; D is unresolved. The germline V gene has CDR1 SGDLS and CDR2 YYNGEE. V was pared by 0 bases and J by 4 bases, with 14 bases between. The CDR3 totals 17 residues. CDR3: CASSVARRVLGANVLTF. The CDR3 coding sequence is TGTGCCAGCAGCGTAGCTCGTCGAGTTCTGGGGGCCAACGTCCTGACTTTC. Together with reference TRBV9 and TRBJ2-6, the CDR3 gives the full variable domain: DSGVTQTPKHLITATGQRVTLRCSPRSGDLSVYWYQQSLDQGLQFLIQYYNGEERAKGNILERFSAQQFPDLHSELNLSSLELGDSALYFCASSVARRVLGANVLTFGAGSRLTVL.

This clonotype was seen a handful of times. CDR3 sequence: CATSDSDRGLNQPQHF. The CDR3 nucleotides read TGTGCCACCAGTGATTCCGACAGGGGGCTTAATCAGCCCCAGCATTTT. V is TRBV24-1 and J is TRBJ1-5; 10 bases agree with TRBD1. The junction had 4 bases not matched to a gene; V was cut back by 2 bases and J by 4 bases. This CDR3 contains 16 residues. Germline CDR1 is KGHDR and CDR2 is SFDVKD.

The chain recombines TRBV6-4 with TRBJ2-1, with D possibly being TRBD2 (7 bases). The CDR3 covers 15 residues. V lost 3 bases to trimming and J lost 5 bases, with 14 bases between them. Germline V gives CDR1 MRHNA, CDR2 SNTAGT. CDR3 protein: CASSDGAGAHNEQFF. Here the CDR3 DNA reads TGTGCCAGCAGTGATGGGGCGGGGGCCCACAATGAGCAGTTCTTC.

The V and J genes are TRBV7-9 and TRBJ2-1, with D tentatively TRBD1 (6 bases). CDR1 is SEHNR, CDR2 FQNEAQ, per germline (reference sequence). This CDR3 contains 15 residues. V lost 5 bases, J lost 7 bases, and 18 bases lay in between. CDR3 nucleotides: TGTGCCAGCAGCGCGCCAGACAGGTTGGCTAATGAGCAGTTCTTC. Protein product: CASSAPDRLANEQFF.

Concerning this clonotype itself: The DNA is left out, because the CDR3 cannot be placed on it with certainty; the CDR3 is given as TCRdb lists it. The genes are TRBV5-6 and TRBJ1-4. The CDR3 numbers 14 amino acids, ends counted. Germline loops: CDR1 SGHDT, CDR2 YYEEEE. The CDR3 spells CASSFGQGLEKLFF.

This clonotype appeared a single time. The junction departs from the called germline gene at one end, perhaps through a read error. The chain joins TRBV7-2 to TRBJ1-6; D is ambiguous. The CDR3 is 14 residues long. Germline V gives CDR1 SGHTA, CDR2 FQGNSA. The CDR3 protein is CASSSSSRGSPPHF. CDR3 sequence (DNA): TGTGCCAGCAGCTCCAGCTCGCGGGGTTCACCCCCCCACTTT.